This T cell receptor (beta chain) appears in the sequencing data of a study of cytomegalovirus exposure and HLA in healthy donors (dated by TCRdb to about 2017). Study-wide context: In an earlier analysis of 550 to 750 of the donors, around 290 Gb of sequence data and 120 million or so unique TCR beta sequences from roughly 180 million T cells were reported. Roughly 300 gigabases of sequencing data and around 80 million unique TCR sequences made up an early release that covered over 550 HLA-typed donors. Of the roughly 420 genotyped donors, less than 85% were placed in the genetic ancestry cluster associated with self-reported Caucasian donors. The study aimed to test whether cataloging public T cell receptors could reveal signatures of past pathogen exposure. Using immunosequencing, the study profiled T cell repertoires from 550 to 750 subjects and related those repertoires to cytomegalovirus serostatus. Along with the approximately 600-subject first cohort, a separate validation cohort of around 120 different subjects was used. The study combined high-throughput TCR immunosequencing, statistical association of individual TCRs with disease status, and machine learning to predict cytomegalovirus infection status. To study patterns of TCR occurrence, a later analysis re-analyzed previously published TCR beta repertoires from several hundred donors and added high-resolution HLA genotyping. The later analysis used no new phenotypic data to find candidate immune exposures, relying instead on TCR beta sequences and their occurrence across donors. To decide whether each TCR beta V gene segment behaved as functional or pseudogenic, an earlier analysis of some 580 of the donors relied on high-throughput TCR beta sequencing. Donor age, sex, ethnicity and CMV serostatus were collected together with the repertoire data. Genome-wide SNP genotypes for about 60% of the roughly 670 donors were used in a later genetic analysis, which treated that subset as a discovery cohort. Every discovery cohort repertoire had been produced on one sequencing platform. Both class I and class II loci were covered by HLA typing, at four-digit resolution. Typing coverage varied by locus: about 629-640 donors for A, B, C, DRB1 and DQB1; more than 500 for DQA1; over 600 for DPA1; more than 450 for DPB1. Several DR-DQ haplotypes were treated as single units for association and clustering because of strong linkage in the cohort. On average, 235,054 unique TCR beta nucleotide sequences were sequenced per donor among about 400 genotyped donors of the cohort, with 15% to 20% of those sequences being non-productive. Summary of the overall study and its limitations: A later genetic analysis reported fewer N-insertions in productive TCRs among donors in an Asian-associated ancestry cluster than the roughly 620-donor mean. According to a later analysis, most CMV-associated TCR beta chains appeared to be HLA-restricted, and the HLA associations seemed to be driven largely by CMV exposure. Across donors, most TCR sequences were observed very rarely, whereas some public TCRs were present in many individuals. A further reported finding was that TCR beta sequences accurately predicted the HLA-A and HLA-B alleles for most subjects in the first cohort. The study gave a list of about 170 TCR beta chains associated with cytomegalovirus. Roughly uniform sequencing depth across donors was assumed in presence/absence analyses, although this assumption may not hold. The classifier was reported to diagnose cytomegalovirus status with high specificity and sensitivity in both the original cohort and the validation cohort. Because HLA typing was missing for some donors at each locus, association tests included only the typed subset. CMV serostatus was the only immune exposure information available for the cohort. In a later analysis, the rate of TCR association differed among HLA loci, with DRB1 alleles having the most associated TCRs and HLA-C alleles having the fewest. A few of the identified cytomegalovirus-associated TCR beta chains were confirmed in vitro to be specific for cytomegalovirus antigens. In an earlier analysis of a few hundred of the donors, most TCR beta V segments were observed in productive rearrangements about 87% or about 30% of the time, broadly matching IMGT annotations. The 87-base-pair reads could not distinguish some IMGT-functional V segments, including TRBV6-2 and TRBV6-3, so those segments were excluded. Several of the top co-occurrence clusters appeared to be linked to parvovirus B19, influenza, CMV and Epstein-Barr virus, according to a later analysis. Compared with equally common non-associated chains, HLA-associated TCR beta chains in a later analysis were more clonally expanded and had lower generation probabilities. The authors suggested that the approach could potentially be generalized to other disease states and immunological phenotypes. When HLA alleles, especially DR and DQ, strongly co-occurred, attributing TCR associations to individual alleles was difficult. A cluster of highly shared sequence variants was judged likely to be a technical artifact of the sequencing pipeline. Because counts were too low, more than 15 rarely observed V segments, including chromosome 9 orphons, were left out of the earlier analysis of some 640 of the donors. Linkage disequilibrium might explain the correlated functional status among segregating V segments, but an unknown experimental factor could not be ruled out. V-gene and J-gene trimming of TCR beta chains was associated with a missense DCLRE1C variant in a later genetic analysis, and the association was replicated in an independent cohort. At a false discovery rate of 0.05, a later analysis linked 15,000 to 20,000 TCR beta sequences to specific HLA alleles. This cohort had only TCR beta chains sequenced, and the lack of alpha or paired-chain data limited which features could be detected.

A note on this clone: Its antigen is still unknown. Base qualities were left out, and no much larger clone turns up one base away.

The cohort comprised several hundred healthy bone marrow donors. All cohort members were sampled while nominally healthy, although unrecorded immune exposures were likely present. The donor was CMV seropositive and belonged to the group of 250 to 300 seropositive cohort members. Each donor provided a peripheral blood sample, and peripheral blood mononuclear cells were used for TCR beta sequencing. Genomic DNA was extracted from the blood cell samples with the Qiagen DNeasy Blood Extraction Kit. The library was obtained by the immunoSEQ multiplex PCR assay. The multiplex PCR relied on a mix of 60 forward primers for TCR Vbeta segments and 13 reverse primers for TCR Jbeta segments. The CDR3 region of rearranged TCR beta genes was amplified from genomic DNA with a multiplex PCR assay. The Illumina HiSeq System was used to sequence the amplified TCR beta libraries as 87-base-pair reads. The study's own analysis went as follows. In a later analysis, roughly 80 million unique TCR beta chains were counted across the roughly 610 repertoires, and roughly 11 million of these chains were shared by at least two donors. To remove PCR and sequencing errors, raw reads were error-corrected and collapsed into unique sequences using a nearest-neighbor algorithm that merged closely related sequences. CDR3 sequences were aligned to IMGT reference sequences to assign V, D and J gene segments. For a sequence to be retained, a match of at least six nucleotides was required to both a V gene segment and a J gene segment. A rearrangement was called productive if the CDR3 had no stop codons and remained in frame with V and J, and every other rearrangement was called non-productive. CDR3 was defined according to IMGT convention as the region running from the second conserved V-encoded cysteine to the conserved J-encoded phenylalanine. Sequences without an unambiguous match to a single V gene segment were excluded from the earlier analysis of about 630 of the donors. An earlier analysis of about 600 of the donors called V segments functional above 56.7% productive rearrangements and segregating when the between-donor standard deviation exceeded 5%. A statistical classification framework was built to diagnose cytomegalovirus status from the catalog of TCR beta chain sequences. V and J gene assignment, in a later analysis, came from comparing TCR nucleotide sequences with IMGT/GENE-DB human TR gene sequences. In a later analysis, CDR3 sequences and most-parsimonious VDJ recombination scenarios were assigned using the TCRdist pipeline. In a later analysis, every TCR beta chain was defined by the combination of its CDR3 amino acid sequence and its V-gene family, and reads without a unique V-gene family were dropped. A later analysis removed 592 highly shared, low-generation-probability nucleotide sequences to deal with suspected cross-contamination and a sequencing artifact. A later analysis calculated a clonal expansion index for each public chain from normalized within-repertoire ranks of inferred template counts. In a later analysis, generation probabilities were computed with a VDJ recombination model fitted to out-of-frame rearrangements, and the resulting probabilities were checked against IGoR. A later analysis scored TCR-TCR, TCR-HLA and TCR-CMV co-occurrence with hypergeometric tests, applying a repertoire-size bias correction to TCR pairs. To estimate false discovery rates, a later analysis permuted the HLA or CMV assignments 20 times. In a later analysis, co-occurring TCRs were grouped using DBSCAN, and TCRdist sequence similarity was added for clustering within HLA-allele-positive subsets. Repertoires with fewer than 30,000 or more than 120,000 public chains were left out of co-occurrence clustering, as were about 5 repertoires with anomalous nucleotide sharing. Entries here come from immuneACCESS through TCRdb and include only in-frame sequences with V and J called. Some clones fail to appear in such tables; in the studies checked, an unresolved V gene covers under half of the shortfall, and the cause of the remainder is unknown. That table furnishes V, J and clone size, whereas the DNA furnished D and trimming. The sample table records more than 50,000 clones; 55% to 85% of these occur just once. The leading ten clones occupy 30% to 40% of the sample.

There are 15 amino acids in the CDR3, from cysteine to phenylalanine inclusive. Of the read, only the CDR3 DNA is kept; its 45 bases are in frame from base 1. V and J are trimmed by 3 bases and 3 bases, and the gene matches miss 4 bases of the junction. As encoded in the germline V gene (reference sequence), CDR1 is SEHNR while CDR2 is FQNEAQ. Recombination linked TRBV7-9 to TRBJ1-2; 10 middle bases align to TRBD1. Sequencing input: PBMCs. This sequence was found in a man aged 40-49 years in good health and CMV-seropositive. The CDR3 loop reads CASSLDRGVDYGYTF. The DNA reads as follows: TGTGCCAGCAGCTTGGACAGGGGGGTTGACTATGGCTACACCTTC.